The 25 T cell receptor beta chains listed next were all sequenced from one sample in a study of response to subunit inactivated influenza vaccine. TCRdb used MiXCR to reprocess the RT-PCR reads, holding one entry per CDR3 protein. The sample lists about 520,000 distinct CDR3 sequences; approximately 11% were seen once. The sequenced sample was PBMCs from blood, obtained roughly 47 days after vaccination. All receptors come from a man in his forties or fifties who received an inactivated influenza vaccine.

This clonotype has a count of ten or more. V gene TRBV6-5 combines with J gene TRBJ2-1; 9 nucleotides match TRBD2. The CDR3 totals 16 residues. J lost 2 bases, V lost 0 bases, and 2 bases had no gene match. The germline V gene encodes CDR1 MNHEY and CDR2 SVGAGI. In nucleotides, the CDR3 is TGTGCCAGCAGTTACTCTGCGGGGGGGCCCTACAATGAGCAGTTCTTC. Amino acids: CASSYSAGGPYNEQFF.

This clonotype came up a few times. The rearrangement uses TRBV20-1 and TRBJ2-7; D is ambiguous. This CDR3 spans 16 amino acids. V was trimmed by 3 bases and J by 7 bases, leaving 25 bases between them. In germline, CDR1 is DFQATT, CDR2 SNEGSKA (reference sequence). CDR3 sequence (DNA): TGCAGTGCTAGGCCCCCCCAATGGATATCCGGTGGAGAGCAGTACTTC. It specifies CSARPPQWISGGEQYF.

This clonotype was observed a few times. In DNA, the CDR3 is TGTGCCAGCAGCACCGGTCTCGGGACAGACAATGAGCAGTTCTTC. As protein: CASSTGLGTDNEQFF. The chain has TRBV13 and TRBJ2-1; TRBD1 aligns across 7 bases. The germline V gene has CDR1 PRHDT and CDR2 FYEKMQ (reference sequence). The CDR3 is 15 amino acids. V shed 5 bases and J 5 bases; nucleotides not matched to a gene: 9.

The chain uses TRBV20-1 and TRBJ2-2; 14 bases match TRBD2. Germline CDR1 DFQATT, CDR2 SNEGSKA (reference sequence). The CDR3 has 14 residues. CDR3 bases: TGCAGCGGTAGGACTAGCGGGGGGACCGGGGAGCTGTTTTTT. Translated: CSGRTSGGTGELFF.

This clonotype was counted a few times. The chain uses TRBV29-1 and TRBJ2-3; D is ambiguous. The V gene's germline CDR1 is SQVTM and CDR2 ANQGSEA. The V and J ends lost 3 bases and 2 bases respectively, with 15 bases between them. The CDR3 has 15 amino acids. The CDR3 bases are TGCAGCGTTGAGGATTCATTGGACCCCACAGATACGCAGTATTTT. Its translation is CSVEDSLDPTDTQYF.

This clonotype was picked up a small number of times. The chain is built from TRBV7-2 and TRBJ2-1, with a tentative D call TRBD2 (6 bases). The CDR3 extends over 17 amino acids. Germline CDR1 and CDR2: SGHTA and FQGNSA. The ends were cut back, 1 base at V and 2 bases at J, with 15 bases in the middle. The CDR3 is CASSLVSGSYAYNEQFF. CDR3 coding DNA: TGTGCCAGCAGCTTAGTTTCCGGGAGTTACGCCTACAATGAGCAGTTCTTC.

The chain carries TRBV12-3 or TRBV12-4 and TRBJ2-6; 10 nucleotides agree with TRBD1. The CDR3 totals 19 residues. Losses at the gene ends were 4 bases for V and 0 bases for J; bases not matched to a gene: 9. Here the CDR3 DNA reads TGTGCCAGCAGTTCAAACCGGGACAGGGGACTCTCTGGGGCCAACGTCCTGACTTTC. Translating it yields CASSSNRDRGLSGANVLTF.

The rearrangement joins TRBV29-1 to TRBJ1-5; TRBD1 matches 7 bases. This CDR3 contains 13 residues. The trim removed 7 bases at V and 7 bases at J, leaving 10 bases unmatched. Germline V gives CDR1 SQVTM, CDR2 ANQGSEA. CDR3 in amino acids: CSAADRVGQPQHF. CDR3 bases: TGCAGCGCTGCCGACAGGGTTGGACAGCCCCAGCATTTT.

The CDR3 DNA is TGCGCCAGCAGCCAAGGAGGAGGAACTGGGGAGCTGTTTTTT. Its protein is CASSQGGGTGELFF. The chain is built from TRBV4-3 and TRBJ2-2; D perhaps matches TRBD2 (5 bases). The CDR3 spans 14 residues. V shed 1 base and J shed 8 bases, with 11 bases lying between them. CDR1 and CDR2 (germline): LGHNA, YSLEER.

This clonotype was recorded a few times. The V and J genes are TRBV28 and TRBJ2-1; D is perhaps TRBD1 or TRBD2 (5 bases each). Germline CDR1 is MDHEN and CDR2 is SYDVKM. With 5 bases removed from V and 2 bases from J, the gap between germline ends came to 10 bases. The length of the CDR3 is 14 residues. CDR3 in DNA: TGTGCCAGCAGTGATAGGGACGCCTACAATGAGCAGTTCTTC. Translating gives CASSDRDAYNEQFF.

The table lists this clonotype with many counts. This rearrangement joins TRBV29-1 to TRBJ1-1; weak D call: TRBD1 (6 bases). CDR3 size: 14 residues. CDR1 is SQVTM and CDR2 is ANQGSEA in the germline V gene. With 3 bases removed from V and 1 base from J, the gap between germline ends came to 12 bases. The CDR3: CSVDVGGRNTEAFF. CDR3 DNA: TGCAGCGTTGATGTGGGGGGCAGGAACACTGAAGCTTTCTTT.

J is TRBJ2-7 and V is TRBV7-9; maybe TRBD2 (5 bases). The CDR3 runs to 12 residues. CDR1 and CDR2 from the germline V gene are SEHNR and FQNEAQ (reference sequence). The V and J ends lost 2 bases and 6 bases respectively, with 8 bases between them. The CDR3 nucleotides are TGTGCCAGCAGCTTAAGCGGCCCCGAGCAGTACTTC. Its translation is CASSLSGPEQYF.

The chain uses TRBV7-2 and TRBJ2-5, with D possibly being TRBD1 (5 bases). Germline V CDR1 and CDR2: SGHTA, FQGNSA. CDR3 length equals 15 residues. The germline V and J ends were trimmed by 2 bases and 1 base, with 11 bases remaining between them. CDR3 DNA: TGTGCCAGCAGCTTAAATGGGGCGTTCCAAGAGACCCAGTACTTC. This encodes CASSLNGAFQETQYF. Complete variable domain (other parts from reference TRBV7-2 and TRBJ2-5): GAGVSQSPSNKVTEKGKDVELRCDPISGHTALYWYRQSLGQGLEFLIYFQGNSAPDKSGLPSDRFSAERTGGSVSTLTIQRTQQEDSAVYLCASSLNGAFQETQYFGPGTRLLVL.

This clonotype was seen ten or more times. J is TRBJ2-7 and V is TRBV5-1; 10 bases are shared with TRBD2. Trimming cost V 0 bases and J 4 bases; bases outside gene matches: 7. This CDR3 region has 16 residues. Germline assignment: CDR1 SGHRS and CDR2 YFSETQ. The CDR3 coding sequence is TGCGCCAGCAGCTTGGCCGTCACTAGCGGGGAATACGAGCAGTACTTC. It yields the protein CASSLAVTSGEYEQYF.

This clonotype was detected a few times. The chain uses TRBV12-3 or TRBV12-4 and TRBJ2-2, with TRBD2 matching over 8 bases. Trimming at V came to 2 bases and at J to 1 base, leaving 6 bases not matched to a gene. The CDR3 spans 17 residues. Written as DNA, the CDR3 is TGTGCCAGCAGTTTAAAGGCTAGCGGGCTGAACACCGGGGAGCTGTTTTTT. As protein: CASSLKASGLNTGELFF.

V and J are TRBV7-9 and TRBJ2-7; D might be TRBD1 (6 bases). The V end lost 5 bases, the J end lost 1 base, and 15 bases lay between the germline ends. This CDR3 has 15 residues. Germline V gene sequence: CDR1 SEHNR, CDR2 FQNEAQ (reference sequence). The CDR3 loop is CASSGAGTRSYEQYF. The CDR3 region has the DNA TGTGCCAGCAGCGGGGCCGGGACACGATCCTACGAGCAGTACTTC.

The J gene is TRBJ2-1, the V gene TRBV5-1, with TRBD2 matching 13 bases. Trimming cost V 2 bases and J 3 bases; bases outside gene matches: 8. The CDR3 is made up of 18 amino acids. In germline, CDR1 is SGHRS, CDR2 YFSETQ. This CDR3 is CASSLEGLAGPYYNEQFF. The CDR3 DNA follows: TGCGCCAGCAGCTTAGAGGGACTAGCGGGGCCCTACTACAATGAGCAGTTCTTC.

This clonotype was observed at least ten times. The rearrangement joins TRBV5-1 to TRBJ1-6, with D tentatively TRBD1 (5 bases). This CDR3 region has 13 residues. The germline V gene encodes CDR1 SGHRS and CDR2 YFSETQ. V lost 5 bases, J lost 10 bases, and 13 bases lay in between. The CDR3 is CASSTGDQSPLHF. CDR3 DNA sequence: TGCGCCAGCAGTACGGGGGATCAATCACCCCTCCACTTT.

This clonotype was picked up a small number of times. This chain joins TRBV3-1 and TRBJ2-5; the match to TRBD1 covers 8 bases. CDR1 LGHDT and CDR2 YNNKEL come from the germline V gene (reference sequence). Trimming took 8 bases from V and 4 from J; bases not matched to a gene: 9. The CDR3 runs 14 residues. CDR3 sequence: CASGGTGWGETQYF. The CDR3 nucleotides read TGTGCCAGCGGCGGGACAGGCTGGGGAGAGACCCAGTACTTC.

This clonotype appeared a few times. This chain links TRBV5-6 with TRBJ1-2; possibly TRBD1 for D (5 bases). Germline V gives CDR1 SGHDT, CDR2 YYEEEE. Trimming removed 1 base from V and 10 bases from J, with 29 bases in between. The CDR3 loop spans 18 amino acids. CDR3: CASSLTPGRLSGHGYYTF. The CDR3 bases are TGTGCCAGCAGCTTGACTCCGGGACGTCTGTCTGGGCATGGCTACTACACCTTC.

This clonotype was recorded many times. V is TRBV6-5 and J is TRBJ1-1; TRBD1 aligns across 10 bases. CDR3 length equals 15 residues. J was trimmed by 13 bases and V by 0 bases; bases with no gene match: 11. Germline assignment: CDR1 MNHEY and CDR2 SVGAGI. The CDR3 DNA is TGTGCCAGCAGTTACTCAAAGAGACAGGGGGCGAAAGTTTTCTTT. This sequence encodes CASSYSKRQGAKVFF.

At least ten counts were recorded for this clonotype. The rearrangement uses TRBV6-2 or TRBV6-3 and TRBJ2-2; TRBD2 matches at 15 bases. Unmatched junction bases numbered 10, after V lost 0 bases and J lost 2 bases. CDR1 is MNHEY, CDR2 SVGEGT, per germline. The CDR3 runs to 21 residues. CDR3 amino acids: CASSYSIGLAGGSSNTGELFF. The CDR3 DNA follows: TGTGCCAGCAGTTACTCGATAGGACTAGCGGGGGGGAGTTCAAACACCGGGGAGCTGTTTTTT.

The chain recombines TRBV5-1 with TRBJ1-2; possibly TRBD1 for D (5 bases). V was shortened by 0 bases and J by 8 bases, with 20 bases between the two germline ends. In germline, CDR1 is SGHRS, CDR2 YFSETQ. The CDR3 runs to 16 residues. CDR3 in DNA: TGCGCCAGCAGCTTGGCCGGGTCCTTCCAGGGCGGGGGCTACACCTTC. Protein product: CASSLAGSFQGGGYTF.

A few counts support this clonotype. The rearrangement links TRBV7-2 to TRBJ2-7; possible D gene TRBD1, 5 bases. The CDR3 is made up of 15 amino acids. Germline CDR1 and CDR2: SGHTA and FQGNSA. The V and J ends lost 6 bases and 2 bases respectively, with 17 bases between them. The CDR3 region is CASRVGFRGPYEQYF. The CDR3, as DNA: TGTGCCAGCAGGGTGGGATTTAGGGGCCCCTACGAGCAGTACTTC. The full variable domain, its missing parts supplied by reference TRBV7-2 and TRBJ2-7, is GAGVSQSPSNKVTEKGKDVELRCDPISGHTALYWYRQSLGQGLEFLIYFQGNSAPDKSGLPSDRFSAERTGGSVSTLTIQRTQQEDSAVYLCASRVGFRGPYEQYFGPGTRLTVT.

This clonotype was seen only a few times. The rearrangement joins TRBV3-1 to TRBJ2-3; TRBD2 agrees at 16 bases. After removal of 0 bases from V and 4 bases from J, the junction contained 10 bases not matched to a gene. Germline loops: CDR1 LGHDT, CDR2 YNNKEL (reference sequence). The length of the CDR3 is 20 residues. The CDR3 region has the DNA TGTGCCAGCAGCCAAGATTTCGGCGGGACTAGCGGGGGGGCCTCAGATACGCAGTATTTT. Its translation is CASSQDFGGTSGGASDTQYF.